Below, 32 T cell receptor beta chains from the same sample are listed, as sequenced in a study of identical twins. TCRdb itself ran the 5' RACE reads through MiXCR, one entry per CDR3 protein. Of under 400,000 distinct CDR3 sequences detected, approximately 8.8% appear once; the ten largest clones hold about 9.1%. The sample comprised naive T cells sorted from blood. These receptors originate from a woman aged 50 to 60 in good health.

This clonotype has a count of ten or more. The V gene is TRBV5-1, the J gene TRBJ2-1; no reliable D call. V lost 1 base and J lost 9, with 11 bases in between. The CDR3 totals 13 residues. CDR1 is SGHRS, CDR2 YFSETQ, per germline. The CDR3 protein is CASSLLGSREQFF. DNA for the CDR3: TGCGCCAGCAGCTTGCTAGGATCACGTGAGCAGTTCTTC.

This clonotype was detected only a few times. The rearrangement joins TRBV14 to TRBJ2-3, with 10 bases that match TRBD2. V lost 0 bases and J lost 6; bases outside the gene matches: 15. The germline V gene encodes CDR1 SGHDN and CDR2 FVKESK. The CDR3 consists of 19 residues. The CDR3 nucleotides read TGTGCCAGCAGCCAAGAAGGGGAAGAGCGGGAGGGCCCAAAGGATACGCAGTATTTT. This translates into CASSQEGEEREGPKDTQYF. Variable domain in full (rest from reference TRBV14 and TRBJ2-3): EAGVTQFPSHSVIEKGQTVTLRCDPISGHDNLYWYRRVMGKEIKFLLHFVKESKQDESGMPNNRFLAERTGGTYSTLKVQPAELEDSGVYFCASSQEGEEREGPKDTQYFGPGTRLTVL.

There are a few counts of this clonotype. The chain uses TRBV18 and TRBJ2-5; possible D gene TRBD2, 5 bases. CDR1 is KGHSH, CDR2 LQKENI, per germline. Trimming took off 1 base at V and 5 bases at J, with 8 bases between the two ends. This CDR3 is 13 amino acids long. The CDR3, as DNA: TGTGCCAGCTCACCACGGAGGTCCGAGACCCAGTACTTC. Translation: CASSPRRSETQYF.

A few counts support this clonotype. The DNA for the CDR3 is TGCGCCAGCAGCCCTACTAGCGGGGCAACCTACGAGCAGTACTTC. Its protein is CASSPTSGATYEQYF. The V and J genes are TRBV5-1 and TRBJ2-7; TRBD2 aligns across 10 bases. This CDR3 has 15 residues. Germline loops: CDR1 SGHRS, CDR2 YFSETQ. V gave up 4 bases and J gave up 2 bases; unmatched junction bases: 6.

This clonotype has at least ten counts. The CDR3 DNA sequence: TGTGCCAGCACCCCGGCAAGCTCTGGAAACACCATATATTTT. Amino acid sequence: CASTPASSGNTIYF. The chain links TRBV6-6 to TRBJ1-3; D gene ambiguous. Germline assignment: CDR1 MNHNY and CDR2 SVGAGI (reference sequence). The CDR3 runs to 14 residues. V was clipped by 7 bases and J by 0 bases, with 10 bases between them.

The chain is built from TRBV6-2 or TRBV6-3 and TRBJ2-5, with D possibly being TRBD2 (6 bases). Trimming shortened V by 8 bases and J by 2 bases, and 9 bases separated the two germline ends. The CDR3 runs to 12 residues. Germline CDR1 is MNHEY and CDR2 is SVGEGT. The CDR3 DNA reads TGTGCCAGCGGGCGGGAACAAGAGACCCAGTACTTC. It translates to CASGREQETQYF.

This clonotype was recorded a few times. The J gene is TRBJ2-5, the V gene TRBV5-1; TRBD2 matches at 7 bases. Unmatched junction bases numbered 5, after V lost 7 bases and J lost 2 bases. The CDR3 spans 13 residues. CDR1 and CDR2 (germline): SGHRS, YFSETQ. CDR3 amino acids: CASGLAAQETQYF. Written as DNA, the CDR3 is TGCGCCAGCGGGCTAGCGGCTCAAGAGACCCAGTACTTC.

The CDR3 is CASSPGNEQYF. The CDR3 nucleotides read TGTGCCAGCAGTCCAGGTAACGAGCAGTACTTC. This rearrangement joins TRBV12-3 or TRBV12-4 to TRBJ2-7, with D unclear. This CDR3 region has 11 residues. Trimming removed 5 bases at V and 5 bases at J, with 7 bases between.

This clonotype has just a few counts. The CDR3 bases are TGTGCCAGCAGCTCTCAATTACAGAGAAACCAATACAATGAGCAGTTCTTC. This gives the protein CASSSQLQRNQYNEQFF. The J gene is TRBJ2-1, the V gene TRBV11-2, with D hard to call. Trimming left V 4 bases short and J 4 bases short, with 20 bases between. In germline, CDR1 is SGHAT, CDR2 FQNNGV. The CDR3 covers 17 residues.

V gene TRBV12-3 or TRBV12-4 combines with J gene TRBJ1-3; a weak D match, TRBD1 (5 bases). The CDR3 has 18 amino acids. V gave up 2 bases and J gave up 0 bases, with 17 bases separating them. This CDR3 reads CASSLRGPGRSSGNTIYF. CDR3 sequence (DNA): TGTGCCAGCAGTTTACGAGGACCGGGACGCAGCTCTGGAAACACCATATATTTT.

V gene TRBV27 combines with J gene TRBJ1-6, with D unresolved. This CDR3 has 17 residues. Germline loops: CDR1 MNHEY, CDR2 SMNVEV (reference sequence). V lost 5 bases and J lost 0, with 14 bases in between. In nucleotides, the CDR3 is TGTGCCAGCAGTCCCTCACCTTGGAGCTCCTATAATTCACCCCTCCACTTT. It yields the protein CASSPSPWSSYNSPLHF.

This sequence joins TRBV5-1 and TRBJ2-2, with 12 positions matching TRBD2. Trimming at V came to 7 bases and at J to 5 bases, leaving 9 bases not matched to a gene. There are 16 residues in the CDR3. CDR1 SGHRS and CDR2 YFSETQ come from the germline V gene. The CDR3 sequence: CASASLLAGGTGELFF. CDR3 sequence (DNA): TGCGCCAGCGCGTCCTTACTAGCGGGAGGTACCGGGGAGCTGTTTTTT. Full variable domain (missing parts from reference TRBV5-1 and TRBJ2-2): KAGVTQTPRYLIKTRGQQVTLSCSPISGHRSVSWYQQTPGQGLQFLFEYFSETQRNKGNFPGRFSGRQFSNSRSEMNVSTLELGDSALYLCASASLLAGGTGELFFGEGSRLTVL.

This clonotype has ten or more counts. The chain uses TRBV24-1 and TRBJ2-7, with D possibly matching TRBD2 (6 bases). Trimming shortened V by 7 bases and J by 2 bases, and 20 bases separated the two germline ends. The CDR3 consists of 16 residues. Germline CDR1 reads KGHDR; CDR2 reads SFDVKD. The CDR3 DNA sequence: TGTGCCACCAGCCTCCCGCCGGGACTCCGAACCTACGAGCAGTACTTC. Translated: CATSLPPGLRTYEQYF.

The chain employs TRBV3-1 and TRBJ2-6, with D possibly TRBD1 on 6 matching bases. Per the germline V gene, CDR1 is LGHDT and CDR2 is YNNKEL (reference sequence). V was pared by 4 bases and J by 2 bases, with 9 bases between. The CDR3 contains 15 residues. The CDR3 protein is CASSPRGAGANVLTF. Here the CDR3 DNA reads TGTGCCAGCAGCCCCAGGGGAGCTGGGGCCAACGTCCTGACTTTC. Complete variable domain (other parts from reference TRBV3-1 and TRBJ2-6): DTAVSQTPKYLVTQMGNDKSIKCEQNLGHDTMYWYKQDSKKFLKIMFSYNNKELIINETVPNRFSPKSPDKAHLNLHINSLELGDSAVYFCASSPRGAGANVLTFGAGSRLTVL.

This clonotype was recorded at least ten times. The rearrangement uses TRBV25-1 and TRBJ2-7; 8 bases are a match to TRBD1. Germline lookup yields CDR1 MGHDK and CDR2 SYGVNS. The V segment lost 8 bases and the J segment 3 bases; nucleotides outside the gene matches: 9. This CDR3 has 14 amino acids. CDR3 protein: CASGVIGQGYEQYF. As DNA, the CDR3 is TGTGCCAGCGGTGTTATAGGACAGGGCTACGAGCAGTACTTC.

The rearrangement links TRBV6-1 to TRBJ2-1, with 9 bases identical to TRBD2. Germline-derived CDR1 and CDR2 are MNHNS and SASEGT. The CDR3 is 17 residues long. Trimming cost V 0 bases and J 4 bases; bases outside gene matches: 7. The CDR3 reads CASSEAPGLAVYNEQFF. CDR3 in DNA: TGTGCCAGCAGTGAAGCGCCGGGACTAGCAGTATACAATGAGCAGTTCTTC.

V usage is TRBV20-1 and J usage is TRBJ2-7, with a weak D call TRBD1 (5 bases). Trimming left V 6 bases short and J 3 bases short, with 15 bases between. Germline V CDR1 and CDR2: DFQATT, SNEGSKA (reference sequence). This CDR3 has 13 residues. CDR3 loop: CSAQQVQGYEQYF. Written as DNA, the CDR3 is TGCAGTGCACAACAGGTTCAGGGCTACGAGCAGTACTTC.

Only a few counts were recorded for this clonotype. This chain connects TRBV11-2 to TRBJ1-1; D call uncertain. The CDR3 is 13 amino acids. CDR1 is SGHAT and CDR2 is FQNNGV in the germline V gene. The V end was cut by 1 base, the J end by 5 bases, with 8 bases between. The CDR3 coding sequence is TGTGCCAGCAGCTTAGGGGAACGAACTGAAGCTTTCTTT. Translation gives CASSLGERTEAFF.

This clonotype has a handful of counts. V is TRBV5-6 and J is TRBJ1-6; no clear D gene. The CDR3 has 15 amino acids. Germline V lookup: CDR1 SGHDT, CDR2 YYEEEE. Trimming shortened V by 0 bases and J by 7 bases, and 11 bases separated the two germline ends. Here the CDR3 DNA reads TGTGCCAGCAGCTTGGATCGCCTGGGGAATTCACCCCTCCACTTT. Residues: CASSLDRLGNSPLHF. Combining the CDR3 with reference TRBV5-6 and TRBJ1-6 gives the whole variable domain DAGVTQSPTHLIKTRGQQVTLRCSPKSGHDTVSWYQQALGQGPQFIFQYYEEEERQRGNFPDRFSGHQFPNYSSELNVNALLLGDSALYLCASSLDRLGNSPLHFGNGTRLTVT.

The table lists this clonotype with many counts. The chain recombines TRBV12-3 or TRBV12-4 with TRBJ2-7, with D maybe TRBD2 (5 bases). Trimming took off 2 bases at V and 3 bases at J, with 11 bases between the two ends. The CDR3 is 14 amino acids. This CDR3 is CASSLRGRVYEQYF. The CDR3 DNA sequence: TGTGCCAGCAGTTTACGGGGAAGGGTCTACGAGCAGTACTTC.

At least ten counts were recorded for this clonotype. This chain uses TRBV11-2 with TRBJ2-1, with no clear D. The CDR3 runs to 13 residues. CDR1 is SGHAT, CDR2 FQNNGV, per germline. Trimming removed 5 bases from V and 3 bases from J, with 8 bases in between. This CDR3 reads CASSPGVYNEQFF. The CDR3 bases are TGTGCCAGCAGCCCCGGTGTCTACAATGAGCAGTTCTTC.

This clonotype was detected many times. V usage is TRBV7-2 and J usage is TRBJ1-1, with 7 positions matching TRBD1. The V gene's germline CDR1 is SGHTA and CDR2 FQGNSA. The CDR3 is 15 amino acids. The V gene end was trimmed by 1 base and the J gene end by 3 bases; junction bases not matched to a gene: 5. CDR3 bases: TGTGCCAGCAGCTTAGGCAGGGGGAGAGACACTGAAGCTTTCTTT. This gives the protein CASSLGRGRDTEAFF.

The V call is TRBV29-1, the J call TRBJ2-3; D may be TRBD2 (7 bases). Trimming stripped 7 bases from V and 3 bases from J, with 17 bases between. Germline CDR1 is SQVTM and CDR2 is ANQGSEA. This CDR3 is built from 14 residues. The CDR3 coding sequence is TGCAGCGCTGATGCGGCGGGGGCAACAGATACGCAGTATTTT. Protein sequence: CSADAAGATDTQYF.

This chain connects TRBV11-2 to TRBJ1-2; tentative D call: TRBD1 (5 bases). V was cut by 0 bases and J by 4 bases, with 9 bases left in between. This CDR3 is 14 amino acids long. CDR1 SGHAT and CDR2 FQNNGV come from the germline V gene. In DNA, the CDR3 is TGTGCCAGCAGCTTAGAAGGGGCGAGCTATGGCTACACCTTC. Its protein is CASSLEGASYGYTF.

The CDR3 DNA follows: TGTGCCAGCAGTGAAGACGGGAGAGGTTTTGATACGCAGTATTTT. This codes for CASSEDGRGFDTQYF. The rearrangement joins TRBV6-1 to TRBJ2-3, with D tentatively TRBD2 (6 bases). The V gene lost 1 base and the J gene lost 6 bases, with 14 bases spanning the gap. CDR3 length: 15 residues. Germline CDR1 reads MNHNS; CDR2 reads SASEGT.

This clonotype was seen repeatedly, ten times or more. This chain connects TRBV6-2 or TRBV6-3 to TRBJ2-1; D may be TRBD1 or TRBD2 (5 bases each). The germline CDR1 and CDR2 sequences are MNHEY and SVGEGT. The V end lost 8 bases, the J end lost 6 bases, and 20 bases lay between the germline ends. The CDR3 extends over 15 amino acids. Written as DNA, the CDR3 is TGTGCCAGCCTCCCCCGGGGCCCTCGGGGCAATGAGCAGTTCTTC. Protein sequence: CASLPRGPRGNEQFF.

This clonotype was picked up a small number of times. As DNA, the CDR3 is TGCGCCAGCAGCCAAGGCCCCGGGGATACGCAGTATTTT. Encoded protein: CASSQGPGDTQYF. The chain has TRBV4-1 and TRBJ2-3; no clear D. Germline values: CDR1 MGHRA, CDR2 YSYEKL. The CDR3 loop spans 13 amino acids. With 1 base removed from V and 6 bases from J, the gap between germline ends came to 8 bases.

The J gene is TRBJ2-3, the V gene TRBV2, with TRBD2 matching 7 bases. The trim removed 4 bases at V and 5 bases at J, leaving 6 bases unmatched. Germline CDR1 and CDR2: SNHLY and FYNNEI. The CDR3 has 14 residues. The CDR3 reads CASSARLAGDTQYF. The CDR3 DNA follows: TGTGCCAGCAGTGCGCGACTAGCAGGAGATACGCAGTATTTT.

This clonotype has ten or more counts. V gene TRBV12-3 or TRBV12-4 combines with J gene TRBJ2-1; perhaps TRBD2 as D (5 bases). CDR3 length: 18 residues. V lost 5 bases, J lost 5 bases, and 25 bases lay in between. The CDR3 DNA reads TGTGCCAGCAGTACTACACGGCTAGCAGGCACAAAAAACAATGAGCAGTTCTTC. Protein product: CASSTTRLAGTKNNEQFF.

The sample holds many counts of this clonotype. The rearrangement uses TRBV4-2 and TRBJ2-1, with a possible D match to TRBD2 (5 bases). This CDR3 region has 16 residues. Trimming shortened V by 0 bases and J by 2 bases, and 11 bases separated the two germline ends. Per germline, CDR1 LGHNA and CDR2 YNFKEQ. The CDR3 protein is CASSQDRGPPYNEQFF. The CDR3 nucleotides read TGTGCCAGCAGCCAAGATAGAGGGCCGCCCTACAATGAGCAGTTCTTC.

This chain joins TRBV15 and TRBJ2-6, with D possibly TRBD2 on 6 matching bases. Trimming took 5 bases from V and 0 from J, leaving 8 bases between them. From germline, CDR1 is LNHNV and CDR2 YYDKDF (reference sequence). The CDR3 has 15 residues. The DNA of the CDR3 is TGTGCCACCAGCGGACTATACTCTGGGGCCAACGTCCTGACTTTC. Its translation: CATSGLYSGANVLTF.

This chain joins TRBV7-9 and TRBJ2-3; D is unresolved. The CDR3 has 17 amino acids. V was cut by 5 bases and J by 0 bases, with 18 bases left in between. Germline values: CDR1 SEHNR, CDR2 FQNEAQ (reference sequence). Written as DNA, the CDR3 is TGTGCCAGCAGCCCCCGGTGGGCAGAACCTAGCACAGATACGCAGTATTTT. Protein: CASSPRWAEPSTDTQYF.